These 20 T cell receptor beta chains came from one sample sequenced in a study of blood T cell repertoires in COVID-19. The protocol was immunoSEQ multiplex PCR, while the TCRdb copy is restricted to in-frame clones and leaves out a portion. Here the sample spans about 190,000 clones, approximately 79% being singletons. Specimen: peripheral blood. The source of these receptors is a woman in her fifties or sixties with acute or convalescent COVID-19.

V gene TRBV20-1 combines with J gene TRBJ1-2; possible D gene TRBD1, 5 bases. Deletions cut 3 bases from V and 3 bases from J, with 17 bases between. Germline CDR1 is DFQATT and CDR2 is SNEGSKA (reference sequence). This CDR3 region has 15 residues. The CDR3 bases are TGCAGTGCTAGTATCCCCCGAGACAGAGACTATGGCTACACCTTC. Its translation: CSASIPRDRDYGYTF.

The CDR3 spells CASSFEGYGYTF. The CDR3 nucleotides read TGTGCCAGCAGTTTTGAGGGATATGGCTACACCTTC. The V and J genes are TRBV12-3 or TRBV12-4 and TRBJ1-2, with D uncertain. V lost 3 bases, J lost 5 bases, and 7 bases lay in between. The CDR3 spans 12 residues.

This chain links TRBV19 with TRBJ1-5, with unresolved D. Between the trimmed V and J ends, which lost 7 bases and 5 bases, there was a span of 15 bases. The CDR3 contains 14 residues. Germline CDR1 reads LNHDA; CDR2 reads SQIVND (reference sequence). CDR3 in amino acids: CASKGLGRDQPQHF. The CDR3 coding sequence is TGTGCCAGTAAGGGCCTGGGGAGGGATCAGCCCCAGCATTTT.

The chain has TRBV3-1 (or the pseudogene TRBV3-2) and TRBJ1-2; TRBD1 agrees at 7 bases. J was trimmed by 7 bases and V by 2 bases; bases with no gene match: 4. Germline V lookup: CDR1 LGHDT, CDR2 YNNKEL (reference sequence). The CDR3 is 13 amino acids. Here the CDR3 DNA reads TGTGCCAGCAGCCAAAACCACAGGGGTGGCTACACCTTC. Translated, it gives CASSQNHRGGYTF.

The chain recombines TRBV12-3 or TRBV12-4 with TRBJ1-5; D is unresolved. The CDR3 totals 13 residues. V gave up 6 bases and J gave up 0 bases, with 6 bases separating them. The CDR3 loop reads CASSPFSNQPQHF. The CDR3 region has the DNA TGTGCCAGCAGCCCCTTTAGCAATCAGCCCCAGCATTTT.

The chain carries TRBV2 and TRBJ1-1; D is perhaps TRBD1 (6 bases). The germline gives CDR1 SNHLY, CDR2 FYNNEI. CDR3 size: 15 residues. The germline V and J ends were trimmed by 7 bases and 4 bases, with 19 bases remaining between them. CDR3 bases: TGTGCCAGCACCCCCCAGGCCAGGGGTGGCACTGAAGCTTTCTTT. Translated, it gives CASTPQARGGTEAFF.

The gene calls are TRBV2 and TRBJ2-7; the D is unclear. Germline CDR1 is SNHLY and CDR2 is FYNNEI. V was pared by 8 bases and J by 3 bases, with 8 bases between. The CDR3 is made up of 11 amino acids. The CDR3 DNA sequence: TGTGCCAGCGGTAAGAGCTACGAGCAGTACTTC. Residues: CASGKSYEQYF.

This chain's CDR3 is CASSLNRNTEAFF. DNA for the CDR3: TGTGCCAGCAGTTTAAACAGGAACACTGAAGCTTTCTTT. The V and J genes are TRBV12-3 or TRBV12-4 and TRBJ1-1; D is unresolved. The V gene lost 2 bases and the J gene lost 1 base, with 5 bases spanning the gap. The CDR3 covers 13 residues.

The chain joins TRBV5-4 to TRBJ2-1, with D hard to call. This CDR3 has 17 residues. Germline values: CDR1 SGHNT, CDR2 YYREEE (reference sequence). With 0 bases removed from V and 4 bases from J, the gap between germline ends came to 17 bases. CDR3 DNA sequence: TGTGCCAGCAGCTTGGGTAGTGCGATAGCAGCTTACAATGAGCAGTTCTTC. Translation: CASSLGSAIAAYNEQFF.

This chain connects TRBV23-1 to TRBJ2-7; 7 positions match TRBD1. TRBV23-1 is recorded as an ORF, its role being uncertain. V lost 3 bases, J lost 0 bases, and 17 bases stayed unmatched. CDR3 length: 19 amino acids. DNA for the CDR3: TGCGCCAGCAGTCACCAAGGACAGGCTAAGCCCCTGAGCTCCTACGAGCAGTACTTC. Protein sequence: CASSHQGQAKPLSSYEQYF.

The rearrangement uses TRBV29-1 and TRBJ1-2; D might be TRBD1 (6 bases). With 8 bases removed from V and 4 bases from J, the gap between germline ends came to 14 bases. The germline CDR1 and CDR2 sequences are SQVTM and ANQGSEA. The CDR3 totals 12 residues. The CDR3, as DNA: TGCAGCATACGGACAGCCTTCTATGGCTACACCTTC. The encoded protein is CSIRTAFYGYTF.

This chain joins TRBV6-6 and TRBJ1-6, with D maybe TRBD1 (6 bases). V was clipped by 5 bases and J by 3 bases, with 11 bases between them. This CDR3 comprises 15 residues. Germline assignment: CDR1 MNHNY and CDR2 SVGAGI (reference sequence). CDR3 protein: CASSAGQSYNSPLHF. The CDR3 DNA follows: TGTGCCAGCAGTGCCGGACAGAGCTATAATTCACCCCTCCACTTT.

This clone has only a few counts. The CDR3 spells CASSQRTSGGSGANVLTF. DNA for the CDR3: TGTGCCAGCAGTCAACGGACTAGCGGTGGCTCTGGGGCCAACGTCCTGACTTTC. The chain joins TRBV6-2 or TRBV6-3 to TRBJ2-6; TRBD2 aligns across 10 bases. Germline trimming cut 5 bases from V and 0 bases from J; bases unmatched to any gene: 7. CDR1 and CDR2 from the germline V gene are MNHEY and SVGEGT. The length of the CDR3 is 18 residues.

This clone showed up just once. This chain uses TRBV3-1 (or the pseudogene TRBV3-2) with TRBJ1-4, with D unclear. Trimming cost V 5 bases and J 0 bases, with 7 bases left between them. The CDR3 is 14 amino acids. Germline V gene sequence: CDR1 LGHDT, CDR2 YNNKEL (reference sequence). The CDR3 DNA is TGTGCCAGCAGCTCGCCGGCAACTAATGAAAAACTGTTTTTT. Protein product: CASSSPATNEKLFF.

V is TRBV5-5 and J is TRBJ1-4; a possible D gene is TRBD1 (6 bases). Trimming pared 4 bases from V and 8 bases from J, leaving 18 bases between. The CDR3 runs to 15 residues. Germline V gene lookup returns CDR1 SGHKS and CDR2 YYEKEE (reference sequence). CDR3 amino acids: CASSPGTSGLEKLFF. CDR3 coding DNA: TGTGCCAGCAGCCCAGGGACAAGTGGTTTAGAAAAACTGTTTTTT.

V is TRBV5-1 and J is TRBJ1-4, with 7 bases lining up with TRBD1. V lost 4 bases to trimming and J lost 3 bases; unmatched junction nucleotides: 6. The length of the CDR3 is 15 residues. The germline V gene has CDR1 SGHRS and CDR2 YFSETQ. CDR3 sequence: CASSPGQTSNEKLFF. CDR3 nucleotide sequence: TGCGCCAGCAGCCCGGGACAGACATCTAATGAAAAACTGTTTTTT.

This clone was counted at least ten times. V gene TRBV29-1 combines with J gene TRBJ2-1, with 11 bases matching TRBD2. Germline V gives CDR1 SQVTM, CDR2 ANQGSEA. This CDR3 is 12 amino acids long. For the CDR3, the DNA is TGCAGTGGGACTAGCGGACACAATGAGCAGTTCTTC. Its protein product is CSGTSGHNEQFF.

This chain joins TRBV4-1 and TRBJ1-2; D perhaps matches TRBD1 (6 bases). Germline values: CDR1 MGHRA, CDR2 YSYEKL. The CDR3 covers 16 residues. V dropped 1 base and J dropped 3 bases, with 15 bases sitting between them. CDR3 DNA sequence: TGCGCCAGCAGCCAAGTACTGGACAGTTGGGACTATGGCTACACCTTC. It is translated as CASSQVLDSWDYGYTF.

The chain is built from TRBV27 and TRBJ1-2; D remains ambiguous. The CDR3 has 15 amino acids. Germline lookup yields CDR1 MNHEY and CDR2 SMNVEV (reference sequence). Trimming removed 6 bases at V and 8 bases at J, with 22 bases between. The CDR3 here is CASRPRAGGPYGYTF. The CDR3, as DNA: TGTGCCAGCAGACCACGTGCGGGCGGGCCATACGGCTACACCTTC.

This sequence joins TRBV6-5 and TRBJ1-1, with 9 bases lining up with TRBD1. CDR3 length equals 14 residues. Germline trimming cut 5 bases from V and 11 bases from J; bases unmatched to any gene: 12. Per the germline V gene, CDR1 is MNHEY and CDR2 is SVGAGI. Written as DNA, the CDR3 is TGTGCCAGCAGTCCCGGGCGGGACAGGGAAGTGGCTTTCTTT. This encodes CASSPGRDREVAFF.